Following are 31 T cell receptor beta chains from one sample sequenced in a study of beta chain features in type 1 diabetes. The authors reverse transcribed all of the isolated RNA, so sequencing captured expressed TCRB transcripts. Generated by immunoSEQ multiplex PCR, the TCRdb table keeps only in-frame clones and is missing some. The data show 500,000 to 700,000 clones, roughly a sixth seen once. Specimen: naive CD4+ T cells from blood. The receptors derive from a man between 18 and 29 years old in good health.

There are a few counts of this clone. The chain combines TRBV6-5 with TRBJ2-1; weak D call: TRBD2 (7 bases). The CDR3 has 14 amino acids. Germline V gene sequence: CDR1 MNHEY, CDR2 SVGAGI. Trimming stripped 7 bases from V and 7 bases from J, with 17 bases between. The CDR3 nucleotides are TGTGCCAGCATTCAAGGGGGGGGGCCGAATGAGCAGTTCTTC. As protein: CASIQGGGPNEQFF.

The V and J genes are TRBV10-3 and TRBJ1-2; D is ambiguous. This CDR3 is built from 16 residues. The germline CDR1 and CDR2 sequences are ENHRY and SYGVKD. Trimming left V 0 bases short and J 2 bases short, with 13 bases between. CDR3 nucleotides: TGTGCCATCAGTGAGTCGGTCGGCGATACAAACTATGGCTACACCTTC. Translated: CAISESVGDTNYGYTF.

This clone was recorded a few times. The rearrangement links TRBV14 to TRBJ2-3, with a possible D match to TRBD1 (5 bases). V lost 2 bases, J lost 1 base, and 19 bases lay in between. CDR3 length: 18 residues. The V gene's germline CDR1 is SGHDN and CDR2 FVKESK. The chain's CDR3 is CASSQPVGRVGGTDTQYF. Written as DNA, the CDR3 is TGTGCCAGCAGCCAACCCGTGGGCAGGGTTGGAGGCACAGATACGCAGTATTTT.

This clone came up a few times. The CDR3 sequence is CASSPSQGVRGTGELFF. CDR3 coding DNA: TGTGCCAGCTCACCGTCCCAGGGGGTACGAGGAACCGGGGAGCTGTTTTTT. The chain combines TRBV18 with TRBJ2-2; 7 bases match TRBD1. The germline gives CDR1 KGHSH, CDR2 LQKENI. This CDR3 is built from 17 residues. Germline trimming cut 3 bases from V and 5 bases from J; bases unmatched to any gene: 12.

V and J are TRBV7-2 and TRBJ2-4; 12 nucleotides agree with TRBD2. CDR1 is SGHTA, CDR2 FQGNSA, per germline. J gave up 6 bases and V 5 bases, and 8 bases lay outside the gene matches. There are 16 residues in the CDR3. Written as DNA, the CDR3 is TGTGCCAGCAGCAGGCTAGCGGGAGGGCCGGGAAACATTCAGTACTTC. This codes for CASSRLAGGPGNIQYF. Drawing the rest from reference TRBV7-2 and TRBJ2-4, the complete variable domain is GAGVSQSPSNKVTEKGKDVELRCDPISGHTALYWYRQSLGQGLEFLIYFQGNSAPDKSGLPSDRFSAERTGGSVSTLTIQRTQQEDSAVYLCASSRLAGGPGNIQYFGAGTRLSVL.

The sample holds a few counts of this clone. V usage is TRBV6-1 and J usage is TRBJ1-5, with 8 bases aligning to TRBD1. CDR3 length: 15 residues. The junction had 4 bases not matched to a gene; V was cut back by 6 bases and J by 0 bases. The V gene's germline CDR1 is MNHNS and CDR2 SASEGT. The CDR3 sequence is CASRVQGVSNQPQHF. CDR3 DNA: TGTGCCAGCAGGGTACAGGGGGTTAGCAATCAGCCCCAGCATTTT.

This clone turned up a few times. This chain links TRBV7-2 with TRBJ2-3; D is ambiguous. The germline V and J ends were trimmed by 1 base and 5 bases, with 16 bases remaining between them. The germline V gene has CDR1 SGHTA and CDR2 FQGNSA. The CDR3 loop spans 16 amino acids. CDR3 sequence: CASSLGVRQVQDTQYF. The CDR3 bases are TGTGCCAGCAGCTTAGGTGTTCGGCAGGTTCAAGATACGCAGTATTTT.

The chain has TRBV5-4 and TRBJ2-2; 7 nucleotides agree with TRBD1. Losses at the gene ends were 2 bases for V and 3 bases for J; bases not matched to a gene: 7. The CDR3 is made up of 16 amino acids. Germline assignment: CDR1 SGHNT and CDR2 YYREEE (reference sequence). The CDR3 loop is CASSLSDRRHTGELFF. The DNA of the CDR3 is TGTGCCAGCAGCTTATCGGACAGGCGCCACACCGGGGAGCTGTTTTTT.

In this sample, this clone turned up a few times. V gene TRBV2 combines with J gene TRBJ2-3, with TRBD1 as a possible D gene (5 bases). The germline CDR1 and CDR2 sequences are SNHLY and FYNNEI. The V end lost 2 bases, the J end lost 7 bases, and 19 bases lay between the germline ends. This CDR3 is 16 amino acids long. DNA of the CDR3: TGTGCCAGCAGTGAAATACAGGCGTTAGGCGCGAATACGCAGTATTTT. This encodes CASSEIQALGANTQYF.

This chain connects TRBV10-3 to TRBJ2-3; D possibly matches TRBD1 or TRBD2 (6 bases each). Germline V gene lookup returns CDR1 ENHRY and CDR2 SYGVKD. This CDR3 is built from 12 residues. V was cut by 9 bases and J by 4 bases, with 11 bases left in between. CDR3 sequence reads: CAIRGPSDTQYF. In DNA form, the CDR3 reads TGTGCCATTCGGGGGCCCTCAGATACGCAGTATTTT.

In this sample, this clone turned up a few times. This sequence joins TRBV7-2 and TRBJ2-1, with D tentatively TRBD1 (6 bases). This CDR3 spans 15 amino acids. Germline CDR1 and CDR2: SGHTA and FQGNSA. Trimming removed 5 bases from V and 7 bases from J, with 18 bases in between. CDR3 region: CASSLMMGARNEQFF. The CDR3 region has the DNA TGTGCCAGCAGCCTTATGATGGGGGCGCGAAATGAGCAGTTCTTC.

The J gene is TRBJ1-5, the V gene TRBV7-9; TRBD1 aligns across 10 bases. This CDR3 contains 16 residues. Germline V CDR1 and CDR2: SEHNR, FQNEAQ (reference sequence). The V gene end was trimmed by 5 bases and the J gene end by 6 bases; junction bases not matched to a gene: 10. As DNA, the CDR3 is TGTGCCAGCAGCACCTTGACAGGGGGCGCGGGTCAGCCCCAGCATTTT. Its translation: CASSTLTGGAGQPQHF.

The chain joins TRBV5-1 to TRBJ2-5; 10 bases fit TRBD2. The CDR3 runs to 19 residues. Germline V lookup: CDR1 SGHRS, CDR2 YFSETQ. V was pared by 4 bases and J by 3 bases, with 18 bases of the junction left unmatched. The CDR3, as DNA: TGCGCCAGCAGCACTCCCTGGGCCAGCGGGGGGGCCAGGGAAGAGACCCAGTACTTC. Translating gives CASSTPWASGGAREETQYF.

The chain employs TRBV5-4 and TRBJ2-3, with 8 positions matching TRBD2. The CDR3 sequence is 15 residues long. The junction had 10 bases not matched to a gene; V was cut back by 4 bases and J by 6 bases. Germline loops: CDR1 SGHNT, CDR2 YYREEE (reference sequence). CDR3 loop: CASSPSGSMADTQYF. CDR3 sequence (DNA): TGTGCCAGCAGCCCGAGCGGGAGCATGGCGGATACGCAGTATTTT.

A note on this clone: The sample carries other DNA sequences with the same CDR3. The chain recombines TRBV18 with TRBJ1-1; TRBD1 aligns across 9 bases. Germline V gives CDR1 KGHSH, CDR2 LQKENI. The CDR3 sequence is 14 residues long. Unmatched junction bases numbered 1, after V lost 4 bases and J lost 1 base. CDR3 DNA sequence: TGTGCCAGCTCACTGGGACAGGGGAACACTGAAGCTTTCTTT. Residues: CASSLGQGNTEAFF. Using reference TRBV18 and TRBJ1-1 for the parts outside the CDR3, the full variable domain is NAGVMQNPRHLVRRRGQEARLRCSPMKGHSHVYWYRQLPEEGLKFMVYLQKENIIDESGMPKERFSAEFPKEGPSILRIQQVVRGDSAAYFCASSLGQGNTEAFFGQGTRLTVV.

The rearrangement links TRBV5-4 to TRBJ1-4, with a possible D match to TRBD1 (6 bases). This CDR3 has 16 residues. Trimming cost V 1 base and J 8 bases, with 18 bases left between them. CDR1 and CDR2 from the germline V gene are SGHNT and YYREEE (reference sequence). This chain's CDR3 is CASSLRSRDKGEKLFF. The CDR3 nucleotides are TGTGCCAGCAGCTTGCGATCTCGGGACAAAGGGGAAAAACTGTTTTTT.

This clone was detected a few times. V gene TRBV4-2 combines with J gene TRBJ1-1; D unclear. Trimming removed 0 bases at V and 6 bases at J, with 5 bases between. This CDR3 contains 12 residues. Germline V lookup: CDR1 LGHNA, CDR2 YNFKEQ. CDR3 in amino acids: CASSQDSPEAFF. In DNA, the CDR3 is TGTGCCAGCAGCCAAGATTCCCCTGAAGCTTTCTTT.

This clone was detected only a few times. The chain links TRBV4-3 to TRBJ2-4, with TRBD1 matching 10 bases. The CDR3 extends over 15 amino acids. The germline gives CDR1 LGHNA, CDR2 YSLEER. V trimming: 6 bases; J trimming: 1 base; junction bases outside the gene matches: 3. Here the CDR3 DNA reads TGCGCCAGCAGTCGGACAGGGGGGGCCAAAAACATTCAGTACTTC. Amino acid sequence: CASSRTGGAKNIQYF.

There are a few counts of this clone. The chain couples TRBV7-9 to TRBJ2-2; possibly TRBD2 for D (6 bases). Germline V gene sequence: CDR1 SEHNR, CDR2 FQNEAQ (reference sequence). The CDR3 covers 15 residues. V dropped 0 bases and J dropped 5 bases, with 10 bases sitting between them. CDR3 sequence reads: CASSLAGGKTGELFF. The CDR3, as DNA: TGTGCCAGCAGCTTAGCGGGAGGAAAAACCGGGGAGCTGTTTTTT.

The chain recombines TRBV7-9 with TRBJ2-1; TRBD1 might be the D (6 bases). The germline V gene has CDR1 SEHNR and CDR2 FQNEAQ (reference sequence). V was shortened by 7 bases and J by 5 bases, with 15 bases between the two germline ends. The CDR3 extends over 14 amino acids. Written as DNA, the CDR3 is TGTGCCAGCACCGACCAGGGGCCCAACAATGAGCAGTTCTTC. This gives the protein CASTDQGPNNEQFF. The whole variable domain, remainder taken from reference TRBV7-9 and TRBJ2-1, is DTGVSQNPRHKITKRGQNVTFRCDPISEHNRLYWYRQTLGQGPEFLTYFQNEAQLEKSRLLSDRFSAERPKGSFSTLEIQRTEQGDSAMYLCASTDQGPNNEQFFGPGTRLTVL.

A word on this clone: Other DNA sequences in this sample translate to the same CDR3. The chain carries TRBV28 and TRBJ2-3; D remains ambiguous. V was shortened by 6 bases and J by 3 bases, with 4 bases between the two germline ends. This CDR3 comprises 11 residues. CDR1 and CDR2 from the germline V gene are MDHEN and SYDVKM. The CDR3 here is CASSTTDTQYF. CDR3 in DNA: TGTGCCAGCAGCACGACAGATACGCAGTATTTT.

V gene TRBV5-1 combines with J gene TRBJ2-1, with unresolved D. V was shortened by 3 bases and J by 6 bases, with 13 bases between the two germline ends. CDR3 size: 14 residues. CDR1 is SGHRS, CDR2 YFSETQ, per germline. The CDR3 DNA is TGCGCCAGCAGCTCCGAATATAGCAGCAATGAGCAGTTCTTC. Protein: CASSSEYSSNEQFF.

The V call is TRBV2, the J call TRBJ2-7; TRBD1 agrees at 9 bases. V shed 8 bases and J 4 bases; nucleotides not matched to a gene: 9. The CDR3 sequence is 14 residues long. Germline V gives CDR1 SNHLY, CDR2 FYNNEI. CDR3 amino acids: CASGRGTGIYEQYF. CDR3 nucleotide sequence: TGTGCCAGCGGCCGGGGGACAGGGATTTACGAGCAGTACTTC.

The chain couples TRBV28 to TRBJ2-7, with D possibly being TRBD2 (6 bases). Looked up from germline, CDR1 is MDHEN and CDR2 is SYDVKM. This CDR3 comprises 12 residues. Trimming left V 8 bases short and J 3 bases short, with 11 bases between. CDR3 sequence: CASRDSYYEQYF. In nucleotides, the CDR3 is TGTGCCAGCCGGGACTCCTACTACGAGCAGTACTTC.

This sequence joins TRBV6-6 and TRBJ1-1; D unclear. The CDR3 covers 12 residues. Trimming left V 8 bases short and J 5 bases short, with 12 bases between. From germline, CDR1 is MNHNY and CDR2 SVGAGI (reference sequence). This CDR3 reads CASLVRLTEAFF. The CDR3 coding sequence is TGTGCCAGCCTGGTAAGACTGACTGAAGCTTTCTTT.

This clone turned up a few times. The chain is built from TRBV7-5 and TRBJ2-1; the D call in the table, TRBD2, was not verified against the DNA. TRBV7-5 is marked as a pseudogene. The CDR3 is 12 amino acids. CDR3 sequence reads: CASSENHNEQFF. CDR3 nucleotide sequence: TGTGCCAGCAGCGAGAACCACAATGAGCAGTTCTTC.

This clone has more than one count but fewer than ten. V and J are TRBV7-9 and TRBJ2-1; possibly TRBD2 for D (6 bases). CDR1 is SEHNR and CDR2 is FQNEAQ in the germline V gene (reference sequence). This CDR3 comprises 15 residues. V shed 1 base and J shed 6 bases, with 13 bases lying between them. CDR3 DNA sequence: TGTGCCAGCAGCTTAGGCCGCATGGGAGGCAATGAGCAGTTCTTC. Its protein is CASSLGRMGGNEQFF.

The chain recombines TRBV20-1 with TRBJ2-7, with D possibly matching TRBD2 (5 bases). Deletions cut 3 bases from V and 9 bases from J, with 9 bases between. This CDR3 spans 10 amino acids. Germline-derived CDR1 and CDR2 are DFQATT and SNEGSKA (reference sequence). The CDR3 reads CSARTEGQYF. The CDR3 region has the DNA TGCAGTGCTAGGACCGAGGGGCAGTACTTC.

V gene TRBV7-9 combines with J gene TRBJ2-7; TRBD1 matches at 7 bases. Trimming at V came to 7 bases and at J to 3 bases, leaving 12 bases not matched to a gene. Germline loops: CDR1 SEHNR, CDR2 FQNEAQ (reference sequence). This CDR3 is 15 amino acids long. The CDR3 reads CASTEDRLSFYEQYF. The CDR3 region has the DNA TGTGCCAGCACCGAGGACAGGCTTTCCTTCTACGAGCAGTACTTC.

The V and J genes are TRBV9 and TRBJ2-7; 7 bases align to TRBD1. The CDR3 is 14 amino acids. V lost 5 bases and J lost 3; bases outside the gene matches: 8. CDR1 is SGDLS, CDR2 YYNGEE, per germline. The CDR3: CASSKGAGNYEQYF. The CDR3 coding sequence is TGTGCCAGCAGTAAGGGGGCAGGGAACTACGAGCAGTACTTC.

This clone came up a few times. This sequence joins TRBV4-2 and TRBJ2-6, with TRBD2 as a possible D gene (6 bases). V lost 5 bases and J 3 bases, leaving 11 bases between the germline ends. Germline loops: CDR1 LGHNA, CDR2 YNFKEQ. This CDR3 spans 15 amino acids. CDR3 in DNA: TGTGCCAGCAGCTTTCAGGGAGGTGGGGCCAACGTCCTGACTTTC. This sequence encodes CASSFQGGGANVLTF.